One sample yielded the 2 T cell receptor beta chains listed below, sequenced in a study of cytomegalovirus exposure and HLA in healthy donors. Researchers ran the PCR with 60 Vbeta and 13 Jbeta primers. Sequencing used immunoSEQ multiplex PCR; TCRdb keeps in-frame clones, though not all of them. The sample records 150,000 to 200,000 clones, around three quarters being singletons. What was sequenced was PBMCs. The receptors shown here come from a woman aged 25 to 45 in good health and CMV-seropositive.

This clone was counted a few times. The CDR3 DNA reads as TGTGCCAGCTCACAAGCCGGGTCCGCAGGGGCTGAAAAACTGTTTTTT. Amino acid sequence: CASSQAGSAGAEKLFF. The rearrangement uses TRBV18 and TRBJ1-4; weak D call: TRBD1 (6 bases). This CDR3 spans 16 amino acids. Per the germline V gene, CDR1 is KGHSH and CDR2 is LQKENI. V lost 4 bases and J 7 bases, leaving 19 bases between the germline ends.

V and J are TRBV6-5 and TRBJ1-3; possibly TRBD1 for D (6 bases). The CDR3 consists of 16 residues. Per germline, CDR1 MNHEY and CDR2 SVGAGI. V lost 0 bases and J 4 bases, leaving 13 bases between the germline ends. The CDR3 DNA sequence: TGTGCCAGCAGTTACTCGGCTTCAGGGGAAGGAAACACCATATATTTT. Translating it yields CASSYSASGEGNTIYF.